The 31 T cell receptor beta chains below come from one sample, sequenced in a study of human T cells and chemical hapten exposure. Via MiXCR, TCRdb re-called the RACE reads, giving one row per CDR3 protein. The sample has tens of thousands of distinct CDR3 sequences, approximately 3.3% seen once. Time point in this sample: patch test 2, 6 weeks after DPC sensitization. Documented treatment: therapeutic diphenylcyclopropenone sensitization with weekly scalp DPC. Here the sequenced sample was whole blood, taken in connection with sensitization to the hapten diphenylcyclopropenone (DPC). These TCRs come from a man in his forties or fifties with alopecia areata. Some clones in this sample may be carry-over from other donors' samples.

This clonotype has a count of ten or more. V and J are TRBV5-1 and TRBJ2-1; 12 nucleotides match TRBD2. V dropped 2 bases and J dropped 1; count of bases not matched to a gene: 10. Germline CDR1 and CDR2: SGHRS and YFSETQ. This CDR3 has 19 residues. The CDR3 protein is CASSFAPASGRGSYNEQFF. In nucleotides, the CDR3 is TGCGCCAGCAGCTTTGCGCCGGCTAGCGGGAGGGGGTCCTACAATGAGCAGTTCTTC.

This clonotype was counted only a few times. The rearrangement links TRBV28 to TRBJ1-5; D ambiguous. The ends were cut back, 8 bases at V and 2 bases at J, with 7 bases in the middle. This CDR3 is 12 amino acids long. The germline V gene has CDR1 MDHEN and CDR2 SYDVKM. The CDR3 loop is CASASGNQPQHF. The CDR3 DNA follows: TGTGCCAGCGCCAGCGGCAATCAGCCCCAGCATTTT.

The table lists this clonotype with many counts. V and J are TRBV28 and TRBJ2-6, with 14 bases identical to TRBD2. Trimming took 5 bases from V and 2 from J; bases not matched to a gene: 8. There are 19 residues in the CDR3. Germline loops: CDR1 MDHEN, CDR2 SYDVKM. The CDR3: CASSTGLAGVNPGANVLTF. The CDR3 DNA reads TGTGCCAGCAGTACGGGACTAGCGGGAGTAAACCCTGGGGCCAACGTCCTGACTTTC.

Many counts were recorded for this clonotype. The chain has TRBV11-2 and TRBJ2-3; no definite D call. The length of the CDR3 is 14 residues. Trimming took off 5 bases at V and 0 bases at J, with 9 bases between the two ends. Germline V gene data show CDR1 as SGHAT and CDR2 as FQNNGV. As DNA, the CDR3 is TGTGCCAGCAGCACACGGCCTAGCACAGATACGCAGTATTTT. Encoded protein: CASSTRPSTDTQYF. The full variable domain, its missing parts supplied by reference TRBV11-2 and TRBJ2-3, is EAGVAQSPRYKIIEKRQSVAFWCNPISGHATLYWYQQILGQGPKLLIQFQNNGVVDDSQLPKDRFSAERLKGVDSTLKIQPAKLEDSAVYLCASSTRPSTDTQYFGPGTRLTVL.

This clonotype occurred many times. This sequence joins TRBV20-1 and TRBJ2-7; D unclear. CDR3 size: 11 residues. V lost 6 bases to trimming and J lost 5 bases, with 11 bases between them. Germline loops: CDR1 DFQATT, CDR2 SNEGSKA (reference sequence). The CDR3 region is CSANERHEQYF. The CDR3 nucleotides read TGCAGTGCCAACGAGAGGCACGAGCAGTACTTC.

As to this clonotype: A much larger clone differs by one base, so this may be a read error. This rearrangement joins TRBV24-1 to TRBJ2-7, with 7 bases lining up with TRBD1. Trimming cost V 5 bases and J 4 bases; bases outside gene matches: 10. The CDR3 runs to 15 residues. In germline, CDR1 is KGHDR, CDR2 SFDVKD. The CDR3 is CATSGSRDSCYEQYF. CDR3 bases: TGTGCCACCAGTGGCTCCAGGGACAGCTGTTACGAGCAGTACTTC.

The sample holds a few counts of this clonotype. The V and J genes are TRBV14 and TRBJ2-5; D might be TRBD2 (6 bases). V lost 4 bases and J lost 7, with 13 bases in between. The CDR3 has 13 residues. In germline, CDR1 is SGHDN, CDR2 FVKESK. CDR3 sequence reads: CASSPAGAGTQYF. DNA for the CDR3: TGTGCCAGCAGCCCCGCAGGAGCGGGGACCCAGTACTTC.

This clonotype was recorded many times. The chain recombines TRBV27 with TRBJ2-1; perhaps D is TRBD1 or TRBD2 (5 bases each). Germline V gene lookup returns CDR1 MNHEY and CDR2 SMNVEV (reference sequence). The length of the CDR3 is 14 residues. Trimming took off 10 bases at V and 3 bases at J, with 16 bases between the two ends. In DNA form, the CDR3 reads TGTGCCACATCGTGGGGTGGGGGCTACAATGAGCAGTTCTTC. Amino acid sequence: CATSWGGGYNEQFF.

This clonotype was observed at least ten times. This sequence joins TRBV7-9 and TRBJ2-3; D unresolved. V was shortened by 2 bases and J by 4 bases, with 13 bases between the two germline ends. The CDR3 covers 15 residues. In germline, CDR1 is SEHNR, CDR2 FQNEAQ (reference sequence). The CDR3 bases are TGTGCCAGCAGCTTAAAGGTCCCCTTCGCAGATACGCAGTATTTT. Protein product: CASSLKVPFADTQYF.

This clonotype appeared a few times. V is TRBV12-3 or TRBV12-4 and J is TRBJ1-6, with a weak D call TRBD1 (5 bases). The CDR3 has 14 amino acids. Trimming removed 5 bases from V and 9 bases from J, with 14 bases in between. The CDR3 is CASSRGVPASPLHF. The CDR3 DNA follows: TGTGCCAGCAGTCGAGGGGTCCCCGCTTCACCCCTCCACTTT.

This clonotype was counted at least ten times. This chain uses TRBV6-2 or TRBV6-3 with TRBJ2-7; tentatively, D is TRBD1 (5 bases). The CDR3 totals 15 residues. Germline V gene sequence: CDR1 MNHEY, CDR2 SVGEGT. Trimming shortened V by 4 bases and J by 0 bases, and 13 bases separated the two germline ends. The CDR3 sequence is CASSFLGPLSYEQYF. The DNA of the CDR3 is TGTGCCAGCAGTTTTTTGGGGCCCCTCTCCTACGAGCAGTACTTC.

This clonotype was observed many times. This chain connects TRBV2 to TRBJ2-1; TRBD2 might be the D (6 bases). Germline V gives CDR1 SNHLY, CDR2 FYNNEI. Trimming shortened V by 4 bases and J by 5 bases, and 15 bases separated the two germline ends. The CDR3 has 15 amino acids. CDR3 sequence (DNA): TGTGCCAGCAGTGGACTGGGAGCGGGCAACAATGAGCAGTTCTTC. Its protein is CASSGLGAGNNEQFF.

This clonotype was recorded many times. The chain is built from TRBV6-6 and TRBJ2-5, with D hard to call. CDR3 length: 15 residues. Germline-derived CDR1 and CDR2 are MNHNY and SVGAGI (reference sequence). Trimming took off 7 bases at V and 0 bases at J, with 15 bases between the two ends. The CDR3 DNA follows: TGTGCCAGCACCGCCGGCGGCAGTTACCAAGAGACCCAGTACTTC. This gives the protein CASTAGGSYQETQYF.

This clonotype was found a few times. This rearrangement joins TRBV19 to TRBJ1-2; TRBD1 might be the D (6 bases). Germline V gene data show CDR1 as LNHDA and CDR2 as SQIVND (reference sequence). The CDR3 has 14 residues. V dropped 5 bases and J dropped 4 bases, with 14 bases sitting between them. In nucleotides, the CDR3 is TGTGCCAGTAGTCTACAGGGTGGCGGCTATGGCTACACCTTC. Its translation: CASSLQGGGYGYTF.

This clonotype came up a few times. The J gene is TRBJ1-1, the V gene TRBV28; D not resolved. Trimming removed 5 bases from V and 4 bases from J, with 14 bases in between. Germline V gives CDR1 MDHEN, CDR2 SYDVKM. There are 14 residues in the CDR3. The CDR3 region is CASSQKAWGTEAFF. The CDR3 nucleotides are TGTGCCAGCAGTCAGAAGGCGTGGGGCACTGAAGCTTTCTTT.

This clonotype was detected many times. The J gene is TRBJ1-2, the V gene TRBV24-1; D possibly corresponds to TRBD1 (5 bases). This CDR3 contains 13 residues. The germline V and J ends were trimmed by 3 bases and 3 bases, with 7 bases remaining between them. Germline V lookup: CDR1 KGHDR, CDR2 SFDVKD. The CDR3 DNA is TGTGCCACCAGTGATCCGACAGACTATGGCTACACCTTC. Amino acids: CATSDPTDYGYTF.

This clonotype was found many times. Here the CDR3 DNA reads TGTGCCAGCAGCCAAGTTACCGGGGAGCTGTTTTTT. As protein: CASSQVTGELFF. The rearrangement uses TRBV4-2 and TRBJ2-2, with unresolved D. The V end was cut by 1 base, the J end by 5 bases, with 2 bases between. Germline assignment: CDR1 LGHNA and CDR2 YNFKEQ. The CDR3 is 12 amino acids.

This clonotype showed up just a few times. The chain carries TRBV3-1 and TRBJ1-4; D is perhaps TRBD1 (5 bases). Trimming stripped 4 bases from V and 5 bases from J, with 11 bases between. CDR1 is LGHDT, CDR2 YNNKEL, per germline (reference sequence). The CDR3 loop spans 14 amino acids. The CDR3 nucleotides are TGTGCCAGCAGCCTGACAGTACAGAATGAAAAACTGTTTTTT. Its translation: CASSLTVQNEKLFF.

Comments on this clonotype: It may be a read error: a sequence one base away is much more abundant. The V call is TRBV12-3 or TRBV12-4, the J call TRBJ1-5, with D possibly matching TRBD1 (6 bases). With 3 bases removed from V and 4 bases from J, the gap between germline ends came to 13 bases. The CDR3 has 15 residues. The CDR3 DNA follows: TGTGCCAGCAGTTTGGAACAGGGAGGTAATCAGCCCCAGCATTTT. This gives the protein CASSLEQGGNQPQHF.

Ten or more counts support this clonotype. The chain carries TRBV11-2 and TRBJ2-1; TRBD2 might be the D (6 bases). CDR1 and CDR2 from the germline V gene are SGHAT and FQNNGV. CDR3 length equals 14 residues. V shed 2 bases and J shed 4 bases, with 9 bases lying between them. CDR3 amino acids: CASSLLAAYNEQFF. CDR3 bases: TGTGCCAGCAGCTTATTAGCGGCGTACAATGAGCAGTTCTTC. The full variable domain, completed using reference TRBV11-2 and TRBJ2-1, is EAGVAQSPRYKIIEKRQSVAFWCNPISGHATLYWYQQILGQGPKLLIQFQNNGVVDDSQLPKDRFSAERLKGVDSTLKIQPAKLEDSAVYLCASSLLAAYNEQFFGPGTRLTVL.

The table lists this clonotype with many counts. This chain connects TRBV27 to TRBJ1-3; D uncertain. The V end lost 5 bases, the J end lost 0 bases, and 20 bases lay between the germline ends. Germline CDR1 reads MNHEY; CDR2 reads SMNVEV (reference sequence). The CDR3 runs to 18 residues. As DNA, the CDR3 is TGTGCCAGCAGTGGATTCCCCCCTGACGGCGGCTCTGGAAACACCATATATTTT. Translating gives CASSGFPPDGGSGNTIYF.

The sample holds many counts of this clonotype. The chain combines TRBV4-1 with TRBJ2-7, with 9 bases aligning to TRBD1. The CDR3 is 15 amino acids. Trimming took 3 bases from V and 6 from J; bases not matched to a gene: 9. Looked up from germline, CDR1 is MGHRA and CDR2 is YSYEKL. The CDR3 DNA follows: TGCGCCAGCAGCCACCGGGACAGGGCGGGGCTCGAGCAGTACTTC. It codes for CASSHRDRAGLEQYF.

This clonotype was counted many times. V gene TRBV14 combines with J gene TRBJ2-2; D call uncertain. Trimming pared 0 bases from V and 1 base from J, leaving 3 bases between. The CDR3 contains 14 residues. Germline lookup yields CDR1 SGHDN and CDR2 FVKESK. The CDR3 sequence: CASSQDLNTGELFF. CDR3 nucleotides: TGTGCCAGCAGCCAAGACTTGAACACCGGGGAGCTGTTTTTT.

This clonotype was picked up many times. The gene calls are TRBV5-1 and TRBJ1-2, with D uncertain. This CDR3 is built from 14 residues. CDR1 is SGHRS and CDR2 is YFSETQ in the germline V gene. V gave up 4 bases and J gave up 4 bases, with 14 bases separating them. CDR3 DNA sequence: TGCGCCAGCAGCCGGCTGGGCCAAGCCTATGGCTACACCTTC. Amino acids: CASSRLGQAYGYTF.

This clonotype was observed many times. The gene calls are TRBV7-2 and TRBJ2-7; 8 nucleotides align to TRBD1. Trimming cost V 5 bases and J 3 bases; bases outside gene matches: 9. CDR3 length: 15 residues. From germline, CDR1 is SGHTA and CDR2 FQGNSA. Here the CDR3 DNA reads TGTGCCAGCAGCACTGTTCCGGGACAGGTCTACGAGCAGTACTTC. Its translation: CASSTVPGQVYEQYF.

This clonotype was detected a few times. V gene TRBV20-1 combines with J gene TRBJ1-4, with TRBD1 matching 8 bases. The germline V gene encodes CDR1 DFQATT and CDR2 SNEGSKA (reference sequence). Germline trimming cut 4 bases from V and 1 base from J; bases unmatched to any gene: 5. The CDR3 has 15 amino acids. CDR3 bases: TGCAGTGCTAATGACAGGGGCCGAACTAATGAAAAACTGTTTTTT. As protein: CSANDRGRTNEKLFF.

The chain joins TRBV5-1 to TRBJ2-2; possibly TRBD1 or TRBD2 for D (5 bases each). The V gene lost 3 bases and the J gene lost 1 base, with 10 bases spanning the gap. This CDR3 has 15 amino acids. Germline V lookup: CDR1 SGHRS, CDR2 YFSETQ. The CDR3 DNA reads TGCGCCAGCAGCTGGGACGCGAAGAACACCGGGGAGCTGTTTTTT. This translates into CASSWDAKNTGELFF.

This clonotype came up many times. The chain employs TRBV20-1 and TRBJ2-1, with no clear D. Germline V lookup: CDR1 DFQATT, CDR2 SNEGSKA (reference sequence). The CDR3 runs 12 residues. V lost 6 bases to trimming and J lost 5 bases, with 11 bases between them. The CDR3 loop reads CSAPPSNNEQFF. The CDR3 DNA follows: TGCAGTGCCCCCCCTTCCAACAATGAGCAGTTCTTC.

This clonotype came up many times. The chain employs TRBV6-2 or TRBV6-3 and TRBJ2-2, with 9 bases fitting TRBD2. Germline V lookup: CDR1 MNHEY, CDR2 SVGEGT. CDR3 length equals 15 residues. After removal of 7 bases from V and 6 bases from J, the junction contained 9 bases not matched to a gene. CDR3 nucleotides: TGTGCCAGCAACTTAGCGGGAGAGGAATCCGGGGAGCTGTTTTTT. Protein: CASNLAGEESGELFF.

This clonotype appeared many times. The chain links TRBV18 to TRBJ1-4; weak D call: TRBD1 (6 bases). The CDR3 length is 13 residues. V was clipped by 4 bases and J by 6 bases, with 9 bases between them. The germline V gene has CDR1 KGHSH and CDR2 LQKENI. CDR3 in DNA: TGTGCCAGCTCACGGACAGCTGATGAAAAACTGTTTTTT. Translated: CASSRTADEKLFF.

This clonotype came up many times. J is TRBJ2-2 and V is TRBV7-9; D perhaps matches TRBD2 (5 bases). Looked up from germline, CDR1 is SEHNR and CDR2 is FQNEAQ (reference sequence). The CDR3 consists of 21 residues. With 4 bases removed from V and 2 bases from J, the gap between germline ends came to 29 bases. This chain's CDR3 is CASSSRTTQRTGRRNTGELFF. The CDR3 coding sequence is TGTGCCAGCAGCTCTCGAACGACCCAACGGACTGGGAGAAGAAACACCGGGGAGCTGTTTTTT.